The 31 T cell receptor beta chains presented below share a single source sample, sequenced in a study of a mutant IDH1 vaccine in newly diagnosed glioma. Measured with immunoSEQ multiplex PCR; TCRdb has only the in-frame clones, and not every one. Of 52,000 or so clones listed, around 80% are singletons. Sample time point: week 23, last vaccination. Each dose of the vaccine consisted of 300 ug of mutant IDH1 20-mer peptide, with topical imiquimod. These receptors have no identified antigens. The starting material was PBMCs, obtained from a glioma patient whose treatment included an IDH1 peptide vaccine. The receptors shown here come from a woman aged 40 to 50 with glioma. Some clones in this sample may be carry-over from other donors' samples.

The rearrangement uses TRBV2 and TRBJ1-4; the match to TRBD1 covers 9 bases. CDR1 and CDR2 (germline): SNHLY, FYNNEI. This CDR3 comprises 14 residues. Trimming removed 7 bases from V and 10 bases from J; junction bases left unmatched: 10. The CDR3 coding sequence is TGTGCCAGCATGCCCGGGACAGGGCCCCCAAAACTGTTTTTT. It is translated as CASMPGTGPPKLFF.

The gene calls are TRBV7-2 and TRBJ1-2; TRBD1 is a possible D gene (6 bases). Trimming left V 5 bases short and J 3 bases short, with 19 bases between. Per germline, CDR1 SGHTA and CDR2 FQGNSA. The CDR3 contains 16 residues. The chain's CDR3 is CASSRRRGRGDYGYTF. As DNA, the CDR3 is TGTGCCAGCAGCCGGCGACGGGGGCGCGGGGACTATGGCTACACCTTC. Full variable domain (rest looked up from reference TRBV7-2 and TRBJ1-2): GAGVSQSPSNKVTEKGKDVELRCDPISGHTALYWYRQSLGQGLEFLIYFQGNSAPDKSGLPSDRFSAERTGGSVSTLTIQRTQQEDSAVYLCASSRRRGRGDYGYTFGSGTRLTVV.

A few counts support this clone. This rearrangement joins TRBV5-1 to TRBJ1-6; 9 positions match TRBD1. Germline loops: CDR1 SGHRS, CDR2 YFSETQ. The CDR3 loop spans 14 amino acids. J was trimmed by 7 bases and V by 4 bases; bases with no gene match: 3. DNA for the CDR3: TGCGCCAGCAGCCCTGACAGGGGGAATTCACCCCTCCACTTT. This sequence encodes CASSPDRGNSPLHF. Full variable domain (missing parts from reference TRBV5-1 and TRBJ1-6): KAGVTQTPRYLIKTRGQQVTLSCSPISGHRSVSWYQQTPGQGLQFLFEYFSETQRNKGNFPGRFSGRQFSNSRSEMNVSTLELGDSALYLCASSPDRGNSPLHFGNGTRLTVT.

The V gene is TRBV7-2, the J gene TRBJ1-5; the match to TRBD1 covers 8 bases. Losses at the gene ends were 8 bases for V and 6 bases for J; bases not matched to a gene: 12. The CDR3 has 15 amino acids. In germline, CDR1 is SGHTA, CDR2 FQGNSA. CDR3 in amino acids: CASGPDRDVRQPQHF. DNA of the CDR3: TGTGCCAGCGGCCCGGACAGGGATGTACGTCAGCCCCAGCATTTT.

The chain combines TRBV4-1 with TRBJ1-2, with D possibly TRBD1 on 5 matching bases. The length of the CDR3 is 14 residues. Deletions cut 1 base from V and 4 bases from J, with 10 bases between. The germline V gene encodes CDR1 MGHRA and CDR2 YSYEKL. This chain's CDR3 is CASSQGRVCYGYTF. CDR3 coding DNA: TGCGCCAGCAGCCAAGGCAGGGTGTGCTATGGCTACACCTTC.

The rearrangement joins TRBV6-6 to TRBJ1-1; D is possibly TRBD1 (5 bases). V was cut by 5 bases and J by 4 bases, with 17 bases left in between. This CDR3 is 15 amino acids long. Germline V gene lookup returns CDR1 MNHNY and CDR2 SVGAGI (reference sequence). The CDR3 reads CASSDIGVDGTEAFF. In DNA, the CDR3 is TGTGCCAGCAGTGACATAGGGGTGGATGGCACTGAAGCTTTCTTT.

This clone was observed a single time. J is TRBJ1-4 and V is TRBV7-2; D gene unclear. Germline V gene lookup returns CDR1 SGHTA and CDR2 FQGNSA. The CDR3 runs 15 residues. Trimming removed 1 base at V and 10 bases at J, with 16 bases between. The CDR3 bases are TGTGCCAGCAGCTTAGGTTCCGGTTCTGGAGCAAAACTGTTTTTT. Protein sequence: CASSLGSGSGAKLFF.

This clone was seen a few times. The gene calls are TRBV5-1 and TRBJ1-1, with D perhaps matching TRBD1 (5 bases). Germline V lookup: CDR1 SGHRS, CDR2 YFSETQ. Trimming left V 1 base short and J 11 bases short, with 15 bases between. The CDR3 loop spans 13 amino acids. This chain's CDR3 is CASSLKWGAVAFF. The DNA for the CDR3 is TGCGCCAGCAGCTTGAAGTGGGGCGCAGTCGCTTTCTTT.

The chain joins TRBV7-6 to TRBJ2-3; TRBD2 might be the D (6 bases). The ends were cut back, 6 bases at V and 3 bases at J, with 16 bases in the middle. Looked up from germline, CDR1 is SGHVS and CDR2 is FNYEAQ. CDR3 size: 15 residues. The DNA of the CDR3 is TGTGCCAGCAGAGAAAGACTAGGGAATACAGATACGCAGTATTTT. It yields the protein CASRERLGNTDTQYF.

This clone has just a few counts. The chain's CDR3 is CASSFPSTTREKLFF. In nucleotides, the CDR3 is TGTGCCAGCAGCTTCCCATCCACGACGCGTGAAAAACTGTTTTTT. The rearrangement uses TRBV7-9 and TRBJ1-4, with no clear D. V was trimmed by 3 bases and J by 7 bases, leaving 15 bases between them. CDR3 length: 15 amino acids. Germline CDR1 is SEHNR and CDR2 is FQNEAQ (reference sequence).

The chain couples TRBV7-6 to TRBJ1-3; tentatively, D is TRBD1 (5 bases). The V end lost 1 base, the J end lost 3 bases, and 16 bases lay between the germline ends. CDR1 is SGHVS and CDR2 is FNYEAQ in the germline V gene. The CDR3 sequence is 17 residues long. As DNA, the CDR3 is TGTGCCAGCAGCTTAGTGGGAGGACAAAGAATTGGAAACACCATATATTTT. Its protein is CASSLVGGQRIGNTIYF.

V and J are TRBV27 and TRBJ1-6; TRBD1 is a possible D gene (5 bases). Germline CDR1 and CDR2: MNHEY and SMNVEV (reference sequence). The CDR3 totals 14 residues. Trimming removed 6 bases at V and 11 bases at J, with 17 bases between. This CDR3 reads CASRVGGATTPLHF. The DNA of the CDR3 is TGTGCCAGCAGGGTGGGTGGGGCGACAACACCCCTCCACTTT.

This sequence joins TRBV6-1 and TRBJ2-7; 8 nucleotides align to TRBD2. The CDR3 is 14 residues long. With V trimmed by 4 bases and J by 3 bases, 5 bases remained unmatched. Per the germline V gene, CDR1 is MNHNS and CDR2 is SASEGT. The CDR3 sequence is CASSGGLVSYEQYF. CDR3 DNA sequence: TGTGCCAGCAGTGGGGGACTAGTGAGCTACGAGCAGTACTTC.

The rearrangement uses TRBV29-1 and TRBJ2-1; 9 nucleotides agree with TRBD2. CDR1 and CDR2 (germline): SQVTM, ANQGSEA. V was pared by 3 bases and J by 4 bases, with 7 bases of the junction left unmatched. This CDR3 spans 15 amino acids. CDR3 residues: CSVEGGGAGYNEQFF. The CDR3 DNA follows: TGCAGCGTTGAGGGCGGGGGGGCCGGATACAATGAGCAGTTCTTC.

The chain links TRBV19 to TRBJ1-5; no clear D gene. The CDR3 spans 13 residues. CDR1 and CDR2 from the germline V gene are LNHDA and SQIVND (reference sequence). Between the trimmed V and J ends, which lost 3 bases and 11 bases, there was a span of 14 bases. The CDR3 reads CASSISAAGAQHF. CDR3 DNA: TGTGCCAGTAGTATCTCGGCCGCGGGAGCCCAGCATTTT.

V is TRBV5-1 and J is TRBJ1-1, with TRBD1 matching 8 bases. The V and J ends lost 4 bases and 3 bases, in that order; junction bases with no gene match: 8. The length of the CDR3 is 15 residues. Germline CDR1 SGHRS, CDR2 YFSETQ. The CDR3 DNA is TGCGCCAGCAGCGCTCAACCAGGGGGCGACACTGAAGCTTTCTTT. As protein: CASSAQPGGDTEAFF.

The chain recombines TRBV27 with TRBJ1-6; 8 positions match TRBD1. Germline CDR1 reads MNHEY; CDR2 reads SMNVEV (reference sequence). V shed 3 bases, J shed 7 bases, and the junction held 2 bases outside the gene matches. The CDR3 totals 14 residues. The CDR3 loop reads CASSLQGANSPLHF. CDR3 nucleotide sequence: TGTGCCAGCAGTTTGCAGGGGGCGAATTCACCCCTCCACTTT.

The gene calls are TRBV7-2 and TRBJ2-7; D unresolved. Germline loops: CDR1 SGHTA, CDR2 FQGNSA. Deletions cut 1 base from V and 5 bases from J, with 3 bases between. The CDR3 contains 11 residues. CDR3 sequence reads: CASSLEHEQYF. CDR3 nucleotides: TGTGCCAGCAGCTTAGAGCACGAGCAGTACTTC.

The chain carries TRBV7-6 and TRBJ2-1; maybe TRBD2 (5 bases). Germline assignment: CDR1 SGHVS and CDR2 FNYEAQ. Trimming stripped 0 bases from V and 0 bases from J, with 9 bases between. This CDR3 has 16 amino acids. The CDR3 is CASSLAGAFSYNEQFF. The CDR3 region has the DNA TGTGCCAGCAGCTTAGCGGGAGCCTTCTCCTACAATGAGCAGTTCTTC.

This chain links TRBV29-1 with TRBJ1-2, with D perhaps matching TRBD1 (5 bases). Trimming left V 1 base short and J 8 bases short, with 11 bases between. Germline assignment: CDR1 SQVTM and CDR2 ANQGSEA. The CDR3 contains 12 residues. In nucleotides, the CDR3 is TGCAGCGTTGAAGCCAGGGTTCCGGGCTACACCTTC. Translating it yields CSVEARVPGYTF.

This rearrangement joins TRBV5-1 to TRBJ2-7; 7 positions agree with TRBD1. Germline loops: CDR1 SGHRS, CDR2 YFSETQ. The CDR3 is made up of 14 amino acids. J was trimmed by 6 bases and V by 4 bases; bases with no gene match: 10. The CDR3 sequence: CASSQGQTTSEQYF. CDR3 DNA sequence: TGCGCCAGCAGCCAGGGACAGACCACCTCCGAGCAGTACTTC.

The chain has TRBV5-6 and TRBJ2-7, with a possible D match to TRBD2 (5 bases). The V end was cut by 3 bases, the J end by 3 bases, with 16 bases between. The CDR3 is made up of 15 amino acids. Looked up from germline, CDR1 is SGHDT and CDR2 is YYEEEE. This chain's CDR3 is CASSWEPGTYYEQYF. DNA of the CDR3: TGTGCCAGCAGCTGGGAACCGGGAACTTACTACGAGCAGTACTTC.

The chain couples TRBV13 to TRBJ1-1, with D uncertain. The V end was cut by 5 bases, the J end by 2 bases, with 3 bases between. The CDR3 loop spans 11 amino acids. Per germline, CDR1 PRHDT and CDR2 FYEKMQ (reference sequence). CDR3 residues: CASSHNTEAFF. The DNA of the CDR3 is TGTGCCAGCAGCCACAACACTGAAGCTTTCTTT.

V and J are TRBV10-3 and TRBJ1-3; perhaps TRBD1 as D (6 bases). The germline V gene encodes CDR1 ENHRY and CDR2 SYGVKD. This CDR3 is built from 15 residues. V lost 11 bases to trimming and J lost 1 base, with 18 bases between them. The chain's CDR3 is CAAKGQPISGNTIYF. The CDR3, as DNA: TGTGCCGCCAAGGGACAACCCATTTCTGGAAACACCATATATTTT.

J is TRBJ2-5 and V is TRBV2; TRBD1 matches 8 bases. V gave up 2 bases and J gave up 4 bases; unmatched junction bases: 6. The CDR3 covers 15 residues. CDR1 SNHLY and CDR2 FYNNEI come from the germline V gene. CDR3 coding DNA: TGTGCCAGCAGTGAAATGGGACAGGAGGGAGAGACCCAGTACTTC. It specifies CASSEMGQEGETQYF.

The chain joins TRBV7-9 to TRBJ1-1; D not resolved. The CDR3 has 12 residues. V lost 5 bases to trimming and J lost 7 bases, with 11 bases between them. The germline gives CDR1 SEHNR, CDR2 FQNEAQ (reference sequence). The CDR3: CASSQRPGEAFF. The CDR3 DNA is TGTGCCAGCAGCCAACGGCCTGGTGAAGCTTTCTTT.

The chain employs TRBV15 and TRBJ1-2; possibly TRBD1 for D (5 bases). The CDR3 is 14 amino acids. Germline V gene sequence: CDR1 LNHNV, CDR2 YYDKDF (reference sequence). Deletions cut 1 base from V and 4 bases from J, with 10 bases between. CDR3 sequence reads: CATSRGTDTYGYTF. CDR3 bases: TGTGCCACCAGCAGAGGAACGGACACCTATGGCTACACCTTC. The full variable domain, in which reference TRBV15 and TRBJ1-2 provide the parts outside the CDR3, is DAMVIQNPRYQVTQFGKPVTLSCSQTLNHNVMYWYQQKSSQAPKLLFHYYDKDFNNEADTPDNFQSRRPNTSFCFLDIRSPGLGDTAMYLCATSRGTDTYGYTFGSGTRLTVV.

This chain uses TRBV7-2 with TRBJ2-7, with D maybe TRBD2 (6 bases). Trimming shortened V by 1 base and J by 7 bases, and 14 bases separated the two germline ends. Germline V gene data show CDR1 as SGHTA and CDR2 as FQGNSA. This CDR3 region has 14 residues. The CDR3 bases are TGTGCCAGCAGCTTAGGGCGGGGTATGGGGGAGCAGTACTTC. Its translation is CASSLGRGMGEQYF.

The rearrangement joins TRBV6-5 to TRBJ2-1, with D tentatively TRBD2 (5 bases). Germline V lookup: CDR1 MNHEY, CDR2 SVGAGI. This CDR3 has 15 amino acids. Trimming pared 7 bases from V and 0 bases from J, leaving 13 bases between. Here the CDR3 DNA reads TGTGCCAGCACGGCGGACTCGAGCTCCTACAATGAGCAGTTCTTC. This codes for CASTADSSSYNEQFF.

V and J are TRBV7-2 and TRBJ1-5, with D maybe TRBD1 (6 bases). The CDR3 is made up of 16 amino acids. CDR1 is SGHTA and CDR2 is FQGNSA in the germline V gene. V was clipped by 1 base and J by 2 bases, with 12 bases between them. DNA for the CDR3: TGTGCCAGCAGCTTAGATATCAGGGGAGGCAATCAGCCCCAGCATTTT. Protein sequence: CASSLDIRGGNQPQHF.

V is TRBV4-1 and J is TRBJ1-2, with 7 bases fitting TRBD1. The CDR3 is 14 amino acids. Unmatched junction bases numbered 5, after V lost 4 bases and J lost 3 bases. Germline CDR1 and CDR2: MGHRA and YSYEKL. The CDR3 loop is CASSRPTGDYGYTF. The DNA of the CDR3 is TGCGCCAGCAGCCGCCCTACAGGGGACTATGGCTACACCTTC.